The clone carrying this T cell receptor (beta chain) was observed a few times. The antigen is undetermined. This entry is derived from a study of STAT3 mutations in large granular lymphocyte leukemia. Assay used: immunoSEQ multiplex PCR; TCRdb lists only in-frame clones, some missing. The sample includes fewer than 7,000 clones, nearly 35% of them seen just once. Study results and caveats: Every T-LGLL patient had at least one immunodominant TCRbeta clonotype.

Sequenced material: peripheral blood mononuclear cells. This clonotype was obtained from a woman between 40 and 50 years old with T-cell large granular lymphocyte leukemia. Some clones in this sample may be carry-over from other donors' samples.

In nucleotides, the CDR3 is TGTGCCAGCAGCTTAGAGAACTATGGCTACACCTTC. It codes for CASSLENYGYTF. This rearrangement joins TRBV7-9 to TRBJ1-2; D is unresolved. The CDR3 has 12 amino acids. CDR1 is SEHNR, CDR2 FQNEAQ, per germline (reference sequence). Deletions cut 1 base from V and 2 bases from J, with 2 bases between.